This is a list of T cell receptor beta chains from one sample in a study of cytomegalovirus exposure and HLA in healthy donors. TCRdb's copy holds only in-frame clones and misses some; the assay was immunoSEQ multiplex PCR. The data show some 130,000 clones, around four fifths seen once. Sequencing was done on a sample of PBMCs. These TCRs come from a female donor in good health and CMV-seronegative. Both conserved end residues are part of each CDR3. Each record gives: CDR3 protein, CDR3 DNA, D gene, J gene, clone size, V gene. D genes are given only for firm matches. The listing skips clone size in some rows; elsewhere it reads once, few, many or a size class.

CDR3aa: CASSEAGGRFVSTEAFF; CDR3nt: TGTGCCAGCAGTGAGGCGGGGGGCAGATTCGTTTCCACTGAAGCTTTCTTT; d_gene: -; j_gene: TRBJ1-1; abundance: -; v_gene: TRBV25-1
CDR3aa: CASSEGQLINYEQYF; CDR3nt: TGTGCCAGCAGTGAGGGACAGCTTATAAACTACGAGCAGTACTTC; d_gene: TRBD1; j_gene: TRBJ2-7; abundance: -; v_gene: TRBV28
CDR3aa: CASSINAGPPPQHF; CDR3nt: TGTGCCAGTAGTATCAATGCAGGCCCTCCGCCCCAGCATTTT; d_gene: -; j_gene: TRBJ1-5; abundance: -; v_gene: TRBV19
CDR3aa: CASREDSYEQYF; CDR3nt: TGTGCCAGCAGAGAGGACAGCTACGAGCAGTACTTC; d_gene: -; j_gene: TRBJ2-7; abundance: -; v_gene: TRBV2
CDR3aa: CASSLDGGTQYF; CDR3nt: TGTGCCAGCAGCTTGGATGGAGGTACGCAGTATTTT; d_gene: -; j_gene: TRBJ2-3; abundance: -; v_gene: TRBV5-4
CDR3aa: CSVESASGMRTYNEQFF; CDR3nt: TGCAGCGTTGAAAGTGCTAGCGGGATGCGAACCTACAATGAGCAGTTCTTC; d_gene: TRBD2; j_gene: TRBJ2-1; abundance: -; v_gene: TRBV29-1
CDR3aa: CASSSTRTDTQYF; CDR3nt: TGTGCCAGCAGCTCGACTAGAACAGATACGCAGTATTTT; d_gene: -; j_gene: TRBJ2-3; abundance: few; v_gene: TRBV4-2
CDR3aa: CASSSPGQGLSEQYF; CDR3nt: TGTGCCAGCAGCTCTCCAGGACAGGGCCTGAGCGAGCAGTACTTC; d_gene: TRBD1; j_gene: TRBJ2-7; abundance: -; v_gene: TRBV11-2
CDR3aa: CASSPRGGGAYADTQYF; CDR3nt: TGTGCCAGCAGCCCACGAGGGGGGGGCGCTTATGCAGATACGCAGTATTTT; d_gene: -; j_gene: TRBJ2-3; abundance: -; v_gene: TRBV9
CDR3aa: CASSVGQGFQETQYF; CDR3nt: TGTGCCAGCAGCGTGGGACAGGGATTCCAAGAGACCCAGTACTTC; d_gene: TRBD1; j_gene: TRBJ2-5; abundance: -; v_gene: TRBV7-6
CDR3aa: CASRPSTGANYGYTF; CDR3nt: TGTGCCAGCAGACCCTCGACAGGCGCAAACTATGGCTACACCTTC; d_gene: -; j_gene: TRBJ1-2; abundance: -; v_gene: TRBV27
CDR3aa: CASSTSGSPQITDTQYF; CDR3nt: TGTGCCAGCAGTACTAGCGGGAGCCCTCAAATCACAGATACGCAGTATTTT; d_gene: TRBD2; j_gene: TRBJ2-3; abundance: -; v_gene: TRBV9
CDR3aa: CASSPPSGSIDEQYF; CDR3nt: TGTGCCAGCAGCCCCCCCAGCGGGAGTATCGACGAGCAGTACTTC; d_gene: TRBD2; j_gene: TRBJ2-7; abundance: -; v_gene: TRBV5-6
CDR3aa: CASSQGPYEQYF; CDR3nt: TGTGCCAGCAGTCAGGGCCCCTACGAGCAGTACTTC; d_gene: -; j_gene: TRBJ2-7; abundance: -; v_gene: TRBV14
CDR3aa: CASSLGLRTGELFF; CDR3nt: TGTGCCAGCAGCCTCGGACTAAGGACCGGGGAGCTGTTTTTT; d_gene: -; j_gene: TRBJ2-2; abundance: -; v_gene: TRBV5-4
CDR3aa: CATLAGFQGRDEQYF; CDR3nt: TGTGCCACCTTGGCGGGATTTCAGGGTCGAGACGAGCAGTACTTC; d_gene: -; j_gene: TRBJ2-7; abundance: -; v_gene: TRBV10-3
CDR3aa: CASTITGGTGFGTQYF; CDR3nt: TGTGCCAGCACCATCACCGGTGGGACAGGGTTTGGTACGCAGTATTTT; d_gene: TRBD1; j_gene: TRBJ2-3; abundance: -; v_gene: TRBV7-2
CDR3aa: CASSTRQGGSSNQPQHF; CDR3nt: TGTGCCAGTAGTACTAGACAGGGCGGATCGAGCAATCAGCCCCAGCATTTT; d_gene: TRBD1; j_gene: TRBJ1-5; abundance: -; v_gene: TRBV19
CDR3aa: CASSFRGHNQPQHF; CDR3nt: TGTGCCAGCAGCTTCAGGGGTCACAATCAGCCCCAGCATTTT; d_gene: -; j_gene: TRBJ1-5; abundance: -; v_gene: TRBV7-2
CDR3aa: CASTQVGGTDTQYF; CDR3nt: TGTGCCAGCACCCAGGTCGGGGGCACAGATACGCAGTATTTT; d_gene: -; j_gene: TRBJ2-3; abundance: -; v_gene: TRBV27
CDR3aa: CASSPLQGLDEKLFF; CDR3nt: TGTGCCAGCTCACCACTACAGGGGTTGGATGAAAAACTGTTTTTT; d_gene: TRBD1; j_gene: TRBJ1-4; abundance: -; v_gene: TRBV18
CDR3aa: CASSLVGPEAFF; CDR3nt: TGTGCCAGCAGCTTAGTGGGCCCAGAAGCTTTCTTT; d_gene: -; j_gene: TRBJ1-1; abundance: -; v_gene: TRBV7-9
CDR3aa: CASSYRGPDVDGYTF; CDR3nt: TGTGCCAGCAGTTACAGGGGGCCCGATGTAGATGGCTACACCTTC; d_gene: TRBD1; j_gene: TRBJ1-2; abundance: -; v_gene: TRBV6-5
CDR3aa: CASRSGVGSADTQYF; CDR3nt: TGTGCCAGCAGATCTGGGGTCGGGAGCGCAGATACGCAGTATTTT; d_gene: -; j_gene: TRBJ2-3; abundance: -; v_gene: TRBV7-2
CDR3aa: CASSPKGGGTGYNEQFF; CDR3nt: TGCGCCAGCAGCCCTAAGGGAGGCGGGACTGGTTACAATGAGCAGTTCTTC; d_gene: -; j_gene: TRBJ2-1; abundance: -; v_gene: TRBV4-3
CDR3aa: CATRLAGAHEQYF; CDR3nt: TGTGCCACCCGACTAGCGGGAGCCCACGAGCAGTACTTC; d_gene: TRBD2; j_gene: TRBJ2-7; abundance: -; v_gene: TRBV10-3
CDR3aa: CASSQGRTFYGYTF; CDR3nt: TGTGCCAGCAGCCAAGGACGGACATTCTATGGCTACACCTTC; d_gene: -; j_gene: TRBJ1-2; abundance: -; v_gene: TRBV4-2
CDR3aa: CASSPPTAYEEKLFF; CDR3nt: TGTGCCAGTAGTCCCCCGACAGCCTACGAGGAAAAACTGTTTTTT; d_gene: -; j_gene: TRBJ1-4; abundance: -; v_gene: TRBV19
CDR3aa: CASSQGQGGKFF; CDR3nt: TGCGCCAGCAGCCAGGGACAGGGGGGTAAGTTCTTC; d_gene: TRBD1; j_gene: TRBJ2-1; abundance: -; v_gene: TRBV5-1
CDR3aa: CASSQVGQGSAGSNEQFF; CDR3nt: TGCGCCAGCAGCCAAGTTGGTCAAGGTTCAGCGGGAAGCAATGAGCAGTTCTTC; d_gene: TRBD2; j_gene: TRBJ2-1; abundance: -; v_gene: TRBV4-1
CDR3aa: CASRTGAYEQYF; CDR3nt: TGCGCCAGCAGGACAGGGGCGTACGAGCAGTACTTC; d_gene: TRBD1; j_gene: TRBJ2-7; abundance: -; v_gene: TRBV10-2
CDR3aa: CASSFGTGLYEQYF; CDR3nt: TGTGCCAGCAGCTTCGGGACAGGGCTCTACGAGCAGTACTTC; d_gene: TRBD1; j_gene: TRBJ2-7; abundance: -; v_gene: TRBV5-6
CDR3aa: CASSPKVAGYEQYF; CDR3nt: TGTGCCAGCAGCCCGAAAGTAGCGGGGTACGAGCAGTACTTC; d_gene: TRBD2; j_gene: TRBJ2-7; abundance: -; v_gene: TRBV9
CDR3aa: CASSEVPTTFPGLAGDGGTGELFF; CDR3nt: TGTGCCAGCAGTGAAGTCCCGACCACTTTTCCGGGACTAGCGGGAGATGGGGGCACCGGGGAGCTGTTTTTT; d_gene: TRBD2; j_gene: TRBJ2-2; abundance: -; v_gene: TRBV2
CDR3aa: CASSSDRADGYTF; CDR3nt: TGTGCCAGCTCATCTGACAGGGCTGATGGCTACACCTTC; d_gene: TRBD1; j_gene: TRBJ1-2; abundance: -; v_gene: TRBV18
CDR3aa: CASSQEAGGPDTQYF; CDR3nt: TGTGCCAGCAGCCAAGAAGCGGGAGGGCCAGATACGCAGTATTTT; d_gene: TRBD2; j_gene: TRBJ2-3; abundance: -; v_gene: TRBV4-2
CDR3aa: CASSQDKGIMNTEAFF; CDR3nt: TGCGCCAGCAGCCAAGACAAGGGGATCATGAACACTGAAGCTTTCTTT; d_gene: -; j_gene: TRBJ1-1; abundance: -; v_gene: TRBV4-1
CDR3aa: CASSRGSYEQYF; CDR3nt: TGTGCCAGCAGCCGCGGGTCCTACGAGCAGTACTTC; d_gene: -; j_gene: TRBJ2-7; abundance: -; v_gene: TRBV9
CDR3aa: CASSFGRAQMNTEAFF; CDR3nt: TGTGCCAGCAGCTTCGGCAGGGCCCAGATGAACACTGAAGCTTTCTTT; d_gene: -; j_gene: TRBJ1-1; abundance: few; v_gene: TRBV7-8
CDR3aa: CASGGGNYGYTF; CDR3nt: TGTGCCAGCGGGGGGGGGAACTATGGCTACACCTTC; d_gene: -; j_gene: TRBJ1-2; abundance: -; v_gene: TRBV6-5
CDR3aa: CASSLSRNYGYTF; CDR3nt: TGTGCCAGCAGTTTAAGTAGAAACTATGGCTACACCTTC; d_gene: -; j_gene: TRBJ1-2; abundance: -; v_gene: TRBV28
CDR3aa: CASSGVAERELFF; CDR3nt: TGTGCCAGCAGTGGGGTGGCGGAGAGGGAGCTGTTTTTT; d_gene: -; j_gene: TRBJ2-2; abundance: -; v_gene: TRBV25-1
CDR3aa: CASSSRGLKETQYF; CDR3nt: TGTGCCAGCAGCTCCAGGGGGCTAAAAGAGACCCAGTACTTC; d_gene: TRBD1; j_gene: TRBJ2-5; abundance: -; v_gene: TRBV9
CDR3aa: CASRVDRGIYEQYF; CDR3nt: TGTGCCAGCAGGGTCGACAGGGGGATTTACGAGCAGTACTTC; d_gene: TRBD1; j_gene: TRBJ2-7; abundance: -; v_gene: TRBV6-6
CDR3aa: CAIRAREGSGELFF; CDR3nt: TGTGCCATCAGGGCCAGGGAGGGCTCCGGGGAGCTGTTTTTT; d_gene: TRBD2; j_gene: TRBJ2-2; abundance: once; v_gene: TRBV10-3
CDR3aa: CARKAGGRDEQFF; CDR3nt: TGTGCCAGGAAGGCAGGGGGTAGGGATGAGCAGTTCTTC; d_gene: TRBD1; j_gene: TRBJ2-1; abundance: -; v_gene: TRBV14
CDR3aa: CASSPAAGSGNTIYF; CDR3nt: TGTGCCAGCAGCCCCGCCGCCGGCTCTGGAAACACCATATATTTT; d_gene: -; j_gene: TRBJ1-3; abundance: -; v_gene: TRBV27
CDR3aa: CATSRDHGSYEQYF; CDR3nt: TGTGCCACCAGCAGAGATCATGGCAGCTACGAGCAGTACTTC; d_gene: -; j_gene: TRBJ2-7; abundance: -; v_gene: TRBV15
CDR3aa: CASSLTQGDGGNTIYF; CDR3nt: TGTGCCAGCAGCCTTACGCAGGGGGATGGTGGAAACACCATATATTTT; d_gene: TRBD1; j_gene: TRBJ1-3; abundance: -; v_gene: TRBV9
CDR3aa: CASSFQGAGTEAFF; CDR3nt: TGTGCCAGCAGCTTTCAGGGGGCTGGCACTGAAGCTTTCTTT; d_gene: TRBD1; j_gene: TRBJ1-1; abundance: -; v_gene: TRBV5-5
CDR3aa: CASSVGTGDTPEAFF; CDR3nt: TGTGCCAGCAGCGTAGGGACAGGGGATACACCTGAAGCTTTCTTT; d_gene: TRBD1; j_gene: TRBJ1-1; abundance: -; v_gene: TRBV9